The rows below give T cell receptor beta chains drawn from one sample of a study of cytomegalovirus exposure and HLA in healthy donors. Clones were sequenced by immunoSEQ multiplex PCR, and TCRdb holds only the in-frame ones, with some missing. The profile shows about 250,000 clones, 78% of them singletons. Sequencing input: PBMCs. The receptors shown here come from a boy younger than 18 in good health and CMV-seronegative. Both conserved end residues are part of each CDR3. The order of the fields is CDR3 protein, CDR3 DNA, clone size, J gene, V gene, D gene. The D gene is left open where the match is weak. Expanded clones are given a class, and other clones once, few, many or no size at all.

CDR3 protein: CASSPTATIGQGILGTGELFF
CDR3 DNA: TGTGCCAGCAGCCCCACGGCAACAATAGGACAGGGGATTCTGGGCACCGGGGAGCTGTTTTTT
clone size: NA
J gene: TRBJ2-2
V gene: TRBV7-8
D gene: TRBD1

CDR3 protein: CASSFPKVRANTGELFF
CDR3 DNA: TGCGCCAGCAGCTTCCCGAAGGTCAGGGCGAACACCGGGGAGCTGTTTTTT
clone size: NA
J gene: TRBJ2-2
V gene: TRBV5-1
D gene: NA

CDR3 protein: CASSDQGNTEAFF
CDR3 DNA: TGTGCCAGCAGTGACCAGGGGAACACTGAAGCTTTCTTT
clone size: few
J gene: TRBJ1-1
V gene: TRBV6-1
D gene: NA

CDR3 protein: CASSAKSAGANVLTF
CDR3 DNA: TGTGCCAGCAGCGCGAAGAGCGCTGGGGCCAACGTCCTGACTTTC
clone size: NA
J gene: TRBJ2-6
V gene: TRBV5-4
D gene: NA

CDR3 protein: CASSLVAATSYEQYF
CDR3 DNA: TGTGCCAGCAGCTTAGTAGCAGCGACTTCCTACGAGCAGTACTTC
clone size: NA
J gene: TRBJ2-7
V gene: TRBV11-3
D gene: NA

CDR3 protein: CASSTVRNTEAFF
CDR3 DNA: TGTGCCAGCAGTACGGTGCGGAACACTGAAGCTTTCTTT
clone size: NA
J gene: TRBJ1-1
V gene: TRBV6-6
D gene: NA

CDR3 protein: CASSLRFSSYEQYF
CDR3 DNA: TGTGCCAGCAGCTTACGGTTTAGCTCCTACGAGCAGTACTTC
clone size: NA
J gene: TRBJ2-7
V gene: TRBV7-8
D gene: NA

CDR3 protein: CASSLGLAGGNEQFF
CDR3 DNA: TGTGCCAGCAGTTTAGGACTAGCGGGAGGCAATGAGCAGTTCTTC
clone size: NA
J gene: TRBJ2-1
V gene: TRBV27
D gene: TRBD2

CDR3 protein: CASRRDRGNTEAFF
CDR3 DNA: TGCGCCAGCAGAAGGGACAGGGGGAACACTGAAGCTTTCTTT
clone size: NA
J gene: TRBJ1-1
V gene: TRBV10-1
D gene: TRBD1

CDR3 protein: CASSFRGLNTEAFF
CDR3 DNA: TGTGCCAGCAGTTTTCGAGGTCTGAACACTGAAGCTTTCTTT
clone size: NA
J gene: TRBJ1-1
V gene: TRBV28
D gene: NA

CDR3 protein: CASSFYHGRDSYNEQFF
CDR3 DNA: TGCGCCAGCAGCTTTTATCACGGGAGAGACTCCTACAATGAGCAGTTCTTC
clone size: NA
J gene: TRBJ2-1
V gene: TRBV5-1
D gene: NA

CDR3 protein: CASSLGQGTNTEAFF
CDR3 DNA: TGTGCCAGCAGCTTGGGACAGGGGACGAACACTGAAGCTTTCTTT
clone size: NA
J gene: TRBJ1-1
V gene: TRBV11-1
D gene: TRBD1

CDR3 protein: CASSLMSIANSYEQYF
CDR3 DNA: TGTGCCAGCAGTTTAATGTCGATAGCGAACTCCTACGAGCAGTACTTC
clone size: NA
J gene: TRBJ2-7
V gene: TRBV27
D gene: NA

CDR3 protein: CASMVQGVGKLFF
CDR3 DNA: TGTGCCAGTATGGTCCAGGGCGTTGGAAAACTGTTTTTT
clone size: NA
J gene: TRBJ1-4
V gene: TRBV19
D gene: NA

CDR3 protein: CASSLGRVLNF
CDR3 DNA: TGTGCCAGCAGCTTGGGACGGGTTCTTAACTTT
clone size: NA
J gene: TRBJ1-6
V gene: TRBV5-6
D gene: NA

CDR3 protein: CASSIPQAQPQHF
CDR3 DNA: TGTGCCAGTAGTATACCCCAGGCCCAGCCCCAGCATTTT
clone size: few
J gene: TRBJ1-5
V gene: TRBV19
D gene: NA

CDR3 protein: CASSRRQGSETQYF
CDR3 DNA: TGCGCCAGCAGCCGCCGACAGGGGTCAGAGACCCAGTACTTC
clone size: NA
J gene: TRBJ2-5
V gene: TRBV4-1
D gene: TRBD1

CDR3 protein: CASSQARVEHFTEAFF
CDR3 DNA: TGTGCCAGCAGCCAAGCTCGGGTGGAGCACTTCACTGAAGCTTTCTTT
clone size: few
J gene: TRBJ1-1
V gene: TRBV4-2
D gene: NA

CDR3 protein: CASSYTGGQYTEAFF
CDR3 DNA: TGTGCCAGTAGCTACACGGGGGGGCAGTACACTGAAGCTTTCTTT
clone size: once
J gene: TRBJ1-1
V gene: TRBV19
D gene: NA

CDR3 protein: CASGKDRVDYEQYF
CDR3 DNA: TGTGCCAGCGGCAAGGACAGGGTGGACTACGAGCAGTACTTC
clone size: NA
J gene: TRBJ2-7
V gene: TRBV2
D gene: TRBD1

CDR3 protein: CASSPRTGTSSSYNEQFF
CDR3 DNA: TGTGCCAGCTCACCAAGGACAGGAACTTCCAGCTCCTACAATGAGCAGTTCTTC
clone size: NA
J gene: TRBJ2-1
V gene: TRBV18
D gene: TRBD1

CDR3 protein: CASRLDRGYGYTF
CDR3 DNA: TGTGCCAGTAGACTGGACAGGGGCTATGGCTACACCTTC
clone size: NA
J gene: TRBJ1-2
V gene: TRBV19
D gene: TRBD1

CDR3 protein: CASSTPWQGNEKLFF
CDR3 DNA: TGTGCCAGCAGCACCCCTTGGCAGGGAAATGAAAAACTGTTTTTT
clone size: NA
J gene: TRBJ1-4
V gene: TRBV7-9
D gene: NA

CDR3 protein: CASSMTGTANSPLHF
CDR3 DNA: TGTGCCAGCAGCATGACCGGGACAGCGAATTCACCCCTCCACTTT
clone size: NA
J gene: TRBJ1-6
V gene: TRBV9
D gene: TRBD1

CDR3 protein: CSVGGTPSTDTQYF
CDR3 DNA: TGCAGCGTTGGTGGGACTCCCAGCACAGATACGCAGTATTTT
clone size: NA
J gene: TRBJ2-3
V gene: TRBV29-1
D gene: NA

CDR3 protein: CASSTQGAYEQYF
CDR3 DNA: TGTGCCAGTAGTACACAGGGGGCCTACGAGCAGTACTTC
clone size: once
J gene: TRBJ2-7
V gene: TRBV19
D gene: TRBD1

CDR3 protein: CASRPGGAYNEQFF
CDR3 DNA: TGTGCCAGCAGACCCGGGGGGGCCTACAATGAGCAGTTCTTC
clone size: NA
J gene: TRBJ2-1
V gene: TRBV2
D gene: TRBD2

CDR3 protein: CASSLGRSSVLDTQYF
CDR3 DNA: TGTGCCAGCAGCTTAGGGAGGTCTAGCGTGTTAGATACGCAGTATTTT
clone size: NA
J gene: TRBJ2-3
V gene: TRBV7-2
D gene: NA

CDR3 protein: CASSLTPARTYYEQYF
CDR3 DNA: TGCGCCAGCAGCTTGACTCCGGCCAGAACCTACTACGAGCAGTACTTC
clone size: NA
J gene: TRBJ2-7
V gene: TRBV5-1
D gene: NA

CDR3 protein: CASRDDRGGHNEQFF
CDR3 DNA: TGTGCCAGTAGAGACGACAGGGGGGGTCACAATGAGCAGTTCTTC
clone size: NA
J gene: TRBJ2-1
V gene: TRBV19
D gene: TRBD1

CDR3 protein: CAISDPGHDSSYEQYF
CDR3 DNA: TGTGCCATCAGTGACCCGGGACACGATAGCTCCTACGAGCAGTACTTC
clone size: NA
J gene: TRBJ2-7
V gene: TRBV10-3
D gene: NA

CDR3 protein: CASSSGVSNSPLHF
CDR3 DNA: TGTGCCAGCAGCTCAGGGGTGAGCAATTCACCCCTCCACTTT
clone size: NA
J gene: TRBJ1-6
V gene: TRBV9
D gene: NA

CDR3 protein: CASSLGRGTLEQYF
CDR3 DNA: TGTGCCAGCAGCTTGGGCAGGGGGACCCTCGAGCAGTACTTC
clone size: NA
J gene: TRBJ2-7
V gene: TRBV5-6
D gene: TRBD1

CDR3 protein: CASSFGFGSEGYTF
CDR3 DNA: TGTGCCAGCAGTTTCGGGTTCGGAAGCGAAGGCTACACCTTC
clone size: NA
J gene: TRBJ1-2
V gene: TRBV27
D gene: NA

CDR3 protein: CASSGQVRNSKLFF
CDR3 DNA: TGTGCCAGCAGTGGCCAGGTTCGGAATAGTAAGCTGTTTTTT
clone size: NA
J gene: TRBJ2-2
V gene: TRBV25-1
D gene: NA

CDR3 protein: CASSQGGSTDTQYF
CDR3 DNA: TGTGCCAGCAGTCAGGGGGGTAGCACAGATACGCAGTATTTT
clone size: NA
J gene: TRBJ2-3
V gene: TRBV11-3
D gene: NA

CDR3 protein: CASSPSAFGSREQYF
CDR3 DNA: TGTGCCAGCTCACCGTCGGCGTTCGGGTCTCGAGAGCAGTACTTC
clone size: NA
J gene: TRBJ2-7
V gene: TRBV18
D gene: NA

CDR3 protein: CASSIRFYYEQYF
CDR3 DNA: TGTGCCAGTAGTATTCGGTTCTACTACGAGCAGTACTTC
clone size: NA
J gene: TRBJ2-7
V gene: TRBV19
D gene: NA

CDR3 protein: CASRGNMDRVDGWTF
CDR3 DNA: TGTGCCAGCAGAGGAAACATGGACAGGGTGGATGGATGGACCTTC
clone size: NA
J gene: TRBJ1-2
V gene: TRBV7-9
D gene: TRBD1

CDR3 protein: CASSDDNGWVRLNEQFF
CDR3 DNA: TGTGCCAGCAGTGATGACAACGGCTGGGTGAGACTAAATGAGCAGTTCTTC
clone size: few
J gene: TRBJ2-1
V gene: TRBV25-1
D gene: NA

CDR3 protein: CSVELDREQYF
CDR3 DNA: TGCAGCGTTGAATTGGACAGGGAGCAGTACTTC
clone size: NA
J gene: TRBJ2-7
V gene: TRBV29-1
D gene: TRBD1

CDR3 protein: CASSFRGQNNEKLFF
CDR3 DNA: TGTGCCAGCAGTTTTCGGGGACAGAATAATGAAAAACTGTTTTTT
clone size: once
J gene: TRBJ1-4
V gene: TRBV5-5
D gene: TRBD1